The clone carrying this T cell receptor beta chain was counted once. The antigen remains unidentified. The data belong to a study of identical twins. TCRdb reanalysed the 5' RACE reads using MiXCR and keeps one entry per CDR3 protein. Here the sample spans some 500,000 distinct CDR3 sequences, around an eighth being singletons. Study-wide points: In beta out-of-frame sequences, the excess sharing between twins was weaker.

Looked up from germline, CDR1 is LGHDT and CDR2 is YNNKEL (reference sequence). Trimming took off 0 bases at V and 5 bases at J, with 13 bases between the two ends. This CDR3 is built from 15 residues. These data were likewise used in another study, on yellow fever vaccine responses in identical twins. That report adds: Among the twins, the vaccine T cell response reportedly seemed partly convergent and partly personalized.

The sequence came from a woman aged 18 to 35 in good health. The rearrangement joins TRBV3-1 to TRBJ2-5; a weak D match, TRBD1 (6 bases). The sample taken for sequencing was CD4+ T cells sorted from blood. CDR3 nucleotides: TGTGCCAGCAGCCAAGATCCCGACAGGAGGGAGACCCAGTACTTC. Translating gives CASSQDPDRRETQYF.